The TCR beta chain described here comes from a study of blood T cells in healthy people across ages. With respect to this clonotype: The antigen is undetermined.

Healthy Caucasian individuals from Russia aged about 6 to 100 were enrolled as donors. Trimming removed 6 bases from V and 7 bases from J, with 19 bases in between. Germline assignment: CDR1 SGHRS and CDR2 YFSETQ. This CDR3 spans 15 amino acids. General observations from the study: Age advanced and TCR beta diversity per million T cells fell, roughly linearly. More naive CD4+ cells and higher diversity marked long-lived donors relative to aged donors.

A sample-barcoded 5' primer and a J-beta primer mix were used in a second PCR of roughly 7 to 11 cycles. Each cDNA molecule received a tag from a template-switch adaptor that had 12 random nucleotides. MiXCR, applied by TCRdb to the 5' RACE reads, yields one record per CDR3 protein. The data show around 1,800,000 distinct CDR3 sequences, 30% to 40% seen once. The chain links TRBV5-1 to TRBJ1-4; maybe TRBD1 (5 bases). Sequences were obtained from blood. This TCR was recovered from a human donor in good health. CDR3 loop: CASTMTAASGEKLFF. The CDR3 DNA sequence: TGCGCCAGCACTATGACAGCCGCTTCAGGTGAAAAACTGTTTTTT.